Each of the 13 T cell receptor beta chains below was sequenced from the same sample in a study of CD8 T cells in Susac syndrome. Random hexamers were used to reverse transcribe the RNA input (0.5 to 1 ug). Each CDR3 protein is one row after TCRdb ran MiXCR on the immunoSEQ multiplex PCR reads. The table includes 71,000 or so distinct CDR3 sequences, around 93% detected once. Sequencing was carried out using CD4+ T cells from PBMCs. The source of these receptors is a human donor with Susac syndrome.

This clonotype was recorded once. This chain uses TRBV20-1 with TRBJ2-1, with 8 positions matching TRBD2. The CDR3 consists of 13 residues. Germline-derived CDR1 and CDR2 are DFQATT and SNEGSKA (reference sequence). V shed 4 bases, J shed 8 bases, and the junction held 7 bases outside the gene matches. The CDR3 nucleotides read TGCAGTGCTACGAGCGGGGGTGCAGATGAGCAGTTCTTC. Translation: CSATSGGADEQFF.

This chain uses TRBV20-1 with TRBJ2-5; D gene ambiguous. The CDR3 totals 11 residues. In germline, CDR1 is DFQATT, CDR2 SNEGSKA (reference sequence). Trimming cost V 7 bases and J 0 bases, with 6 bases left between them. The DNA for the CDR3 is TGCAGTGGAGAGTACCAAGAGACCCAGTACTTC. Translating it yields CSGEYQETQYF.

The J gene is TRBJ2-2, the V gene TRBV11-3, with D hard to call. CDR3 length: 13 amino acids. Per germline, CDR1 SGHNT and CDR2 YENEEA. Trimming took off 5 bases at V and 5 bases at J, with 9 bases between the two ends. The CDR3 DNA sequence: TGTGCCAGCAGCCTCGCCTCTACCGGGGAGCTGTTTTTT. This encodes CASSLASTGELFF.

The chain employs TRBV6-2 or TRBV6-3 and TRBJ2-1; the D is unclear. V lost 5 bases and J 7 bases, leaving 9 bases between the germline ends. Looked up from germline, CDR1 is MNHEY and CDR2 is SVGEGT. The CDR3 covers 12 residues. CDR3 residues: CASSRHFNEQFF. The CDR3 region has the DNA TGTGCCAGCAGTAGACATTTTAATGAGCAGTTCTTC.

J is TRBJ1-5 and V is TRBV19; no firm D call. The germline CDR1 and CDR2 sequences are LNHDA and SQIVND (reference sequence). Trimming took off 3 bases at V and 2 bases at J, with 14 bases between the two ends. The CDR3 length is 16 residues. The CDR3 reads CASSITREEGNQPQHF. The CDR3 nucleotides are TGTGCCAGTAGTATTACGAGGGAAGAGGGCAATCAGCCCCAGCATTTT. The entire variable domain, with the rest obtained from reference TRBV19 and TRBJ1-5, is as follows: DGGITQSPKYLFRKEGQNVTLSCEQNLNHDAMYWYRQDPGQGLRLIYYSQIVNDFQKGDIAEGYSVSREKKESFPLTVTSAQKNPTAFYLCASSITREEGNQPQHFGDGTRLSIL.

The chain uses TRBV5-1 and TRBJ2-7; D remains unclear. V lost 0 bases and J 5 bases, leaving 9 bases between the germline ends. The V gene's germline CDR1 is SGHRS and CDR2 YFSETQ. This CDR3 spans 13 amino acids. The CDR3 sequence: CASSLVGSHEQYF. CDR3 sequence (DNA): TGCGCCAGCAGCTTGGTGGGATCCCACGAGCAGTACTTC.

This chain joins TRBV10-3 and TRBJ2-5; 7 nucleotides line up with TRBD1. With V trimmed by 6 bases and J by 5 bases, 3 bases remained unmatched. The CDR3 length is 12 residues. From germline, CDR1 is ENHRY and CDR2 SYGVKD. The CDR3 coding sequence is TGTGCCATCAGGGGGACAGAGGAGACCCAGTACTTC. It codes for CAIRGTEETQYF.

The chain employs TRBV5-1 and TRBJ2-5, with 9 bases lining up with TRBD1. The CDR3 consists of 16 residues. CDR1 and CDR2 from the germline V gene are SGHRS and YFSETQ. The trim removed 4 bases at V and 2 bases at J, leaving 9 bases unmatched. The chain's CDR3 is CASSPGTGRLQETQYF. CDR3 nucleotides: TGCGCCAGCAGCCCCGGGACAGGGCGTCTTCAAGAGACCCAGTACTTC.

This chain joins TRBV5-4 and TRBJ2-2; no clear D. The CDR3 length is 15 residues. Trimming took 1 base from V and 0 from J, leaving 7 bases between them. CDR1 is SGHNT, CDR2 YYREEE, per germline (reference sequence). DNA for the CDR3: TGTGCCAGCAGCTTGAAACACACGAACACCGGGGAGCTGTTTTTT. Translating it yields CASSLKHTNTGELFF.

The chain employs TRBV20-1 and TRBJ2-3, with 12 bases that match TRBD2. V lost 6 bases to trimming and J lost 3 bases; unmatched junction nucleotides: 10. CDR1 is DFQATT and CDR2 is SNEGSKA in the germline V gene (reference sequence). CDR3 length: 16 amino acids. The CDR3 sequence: CSANRLAGGRTDTQYF. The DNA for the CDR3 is TGCAGTGCAAACCGTCTAGCGGGGGGGCGGACAGATACGCAGTATTTT.

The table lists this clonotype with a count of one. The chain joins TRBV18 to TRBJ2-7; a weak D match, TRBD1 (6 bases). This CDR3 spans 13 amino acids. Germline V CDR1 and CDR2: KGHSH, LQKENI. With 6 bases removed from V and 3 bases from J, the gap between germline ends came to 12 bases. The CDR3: CASSGAELYEQYF. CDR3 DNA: TGTGCCAGCTCGGGGGCGGAGCTCTACGAGCAGTACTTC.

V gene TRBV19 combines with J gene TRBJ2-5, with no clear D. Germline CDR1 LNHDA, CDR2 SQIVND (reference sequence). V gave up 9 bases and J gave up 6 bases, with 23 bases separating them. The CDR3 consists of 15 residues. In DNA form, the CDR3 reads TGTGCCAGCTCAGGAACACCGGGCCTCGGGCAGACCCAGTACTTC. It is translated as CASSGTPGLGQTQYF.

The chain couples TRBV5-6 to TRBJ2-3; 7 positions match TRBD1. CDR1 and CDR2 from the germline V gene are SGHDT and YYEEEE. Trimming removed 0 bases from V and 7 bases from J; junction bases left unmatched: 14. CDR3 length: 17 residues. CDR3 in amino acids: CASSLVGRDSSPNTQYF. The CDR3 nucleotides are TGTGCCAGCAGCTTGGTAGGCCGGGACAGTAGTCCTAATACGCAGTATTTT.